This TCR beta chain was profiled in a study of CD8 T cells in ankylosing spondylitis. Whole-study findings and limits: Some of the motif variants had earlier been found in reactive arthritis patients' fluid and blood. Made up of eight highly homologous variants, a TCR beta motif appeared characteristic of ankylosing spondylitis blood. The study looked at matched synovial fluid samples from ankylosing spondylitis patients. Disease-linked clones were reported to be significantly enriched there.

Via MiXCR, TCRdb re-called the 5' RACE reads, giving one row per CDR3 protein. Of around 340,000 distinct CDR3 sequences in the sample, approximately 20% were seen once. This clonotype was seen a handful of times. What it binds is unknown. This receptor was taken from a male donor with ankylosing spondylitis or in good health (not recorded which). Sequencing was performed on blood, either unsorted or a sorted T cell fraction (not recorded which).

CDR3 loop: CSARRQNSYNEQFF. CDR3 coding DNA: TGCAGTGCTAGGCGCCAGAACTCCTACAATGAGCAGTTCTTC. The V call is TRBV20-1, the J call TRBJ2-1; D is uncertain. Germline V gene data show CDR1 as DFQATT and CDR2 as SNEGSKA (reference sequence). The CDR3 sequence is 14 residues long. V was clipped by 3 bases and J by 0 bases, with 9 bases between them.